This paragraph reports one T cell receptor beta chain. This clone is a singleton in its sample. This clone's antigen is unknown. Per-base qualities were not stored, and no clone one base away is much larger. The sample is drawn from a study of lymphopenia after photon versus proton radiotherapy (dated by TCRdb to 2018 to 2020). Concerning the study at large: The study compared the immunological effects of photon versus proton radiation therapy in patients with gastrointestinal tumors who developed high-grade lymphopenia. The cohort included some 20 patients with gastrointestinal tumors who developed lymphopenia after receiving either photon or proton therapy. The goal of the study was to describe how the two radiation modalities differ in their effects on the immune system.

V loses 5 bases, J loses 1 base, and the germline ends lie 7 bases apart. The CDR3 goes from the cysteine to the phenylalanine over 12 residues. This entry keeps only the CDR3 DNA: 36 bases, framed from base 1. For CDR1 and CDR2, the germline V gene (reference sequence) lists GTSNPN and SVGIG. Library construction relied on the immunoSEQ multiplex PCR assay. Deep sequencing of rearranged TCR beta loci, alongside multiparametric flow cytometry, was used to profile T cell repertoires. TCRdb holds this immuneACCESS table with in-frame rearrangements only. Some clones are missing; in checked studies, unresolved V genes explain under half, and the rest has no known cause. Present in this sample are 50,000 or so clones, more than 85% of which were seen just once. The top ten clonotypes cover about a sixth of the sample. Results the study describes overall, beyond this receptor: After the lymphocyte count nadir, repertoires from photon-treated patients showed oligoclonal expansion, particularly of CD8+ Temra cells, and this expansion drove the decline in diversity. The survival association was assessed only in patients who died, and better survival with proton therapy was presented by the authors as a possibility rather than a demonstrated result. Across the cohort, a larger post-nadir drop in TCR diversity was inversely correlated with overall survival time among patients who died. Proton-treated patients stayed relatively stable during treatment, while photon-treated patients lost naive T cells and TCR diversity and gained effector/memory populations.

The sequencing used peripheral blood, collected from a patient treated with photon-based radiotherapy. This sequence was found in a middle-aged woman with cholangiocarcinoma. The rearrangement combines TRBV30 with TRBJ2-3, and the D gene may be TRBD2, 6 bases matching. The DNA sequence follows: TGTGCCTGGGGGACTCGCACAGATACGCAGTATTTT. This sequence encodes CAWGTRTDTQYF.